This TCR beta chain came from a study of cytotoxic CD8 clonotypes in ibrutinib-treated CLL. J gave up 4 bases and V 6 bases, and 3 bases lay outside the gene matches. Germline V lookup: CDR1 ENHRY, CDR2 SYGVKD. The CDR3 extends over 14 amino acids. Sequenced by immunoSEQ multiplex PCR; TCRdb stores in-frame clones only, minus some. Of about 140,000 clones in the sample, around 81% are singletons; the top ten hold roughly 7.6%. This TCR was sampled from a human donor with chronic lymphocytic leukemia. This specimen consisted of PBMCs, obtained after 36 months of ibrutinib treatment. The genes are TRBV10-3 and TRBJ2-5, with 12 bases matching TRBD2. CDR3 sequence: CAIRTSGSRETQYF. CDR3 bases: TGTGCCATCAGGACTAGCGGGAGCCGAGAGACCCAGTACTTC.